Each of the 12 T cell receptor beta chains below was sequenced from the same sample in a study of cytomegalovirus exposure and HLA in healthy donors. PCR was performed using 60 Vbeta and 13 Jbeta primers. TCRdb keeps only in-frame clones here, not all; method: immunoSEQ multiplex PCR. Of roughly 130,000 clones listed, just under 80% are singletons. The sample consisted of PBMCs. Source of these receptors: a woman aged 35 to 49 in good health and CMV-seronegative.

This clone has a handful of counts. This chain connects TRBV4-2 to TRBJ2-1, with TRBD1 matching 7 bases. This CDR3 is built from 17 residues. Germline CDR1 and CDR2: LGHNA and YNFKEQ. V lost 4 bases and J lost 0; bases outside the gene matches: 9. CDR3 loop: CASSLAGDSSSYNEQFF. DNA of the CDR3: TGTGCCAGCAGCCTAGCCGGGGACAGCAGCTCCTACAATGAGCAGTTCTTC.

The chain employs TRBV19 and TRBJ2-1, with 10 bases identical to TRBD1. Germline V lookup: CDR1 LNHDA, CDR2 SQIVND (reference sequence). This CDR3 is 15 amino acids long. Trimming removed 6 bases from V and 7 bases from J; junction bases left unmatched: 9. The CDR3 here is CASSQTGGPRNEQFF. The CDR3 DNA reads as TGTGCCAGTAGCCAGACAGGGGGCCCTCGGAATGAGCAGTTCTTC.

This chain joins TRBV7-8 and TRBJ2-1; 9 bases fit TRBD2. The CDR3 is 15 residues long. The germline gives CDR1 SGHVS, CDR2 FQNEAQ. The trim removed 5 bases at V and 9 bases at J, leaving 11 bases unmatched. CDR3 in amino acids: CASSKEWREGVEQFF. The CDR3 nucleotides read TGTGCCAGCAGCAAAGAATGGCGGGAGGGGGTTGAGCAGTTCTTC. The full variable domain, rest sourced from reference TRBV7-8 and TRBJ2-1, is GAGVSQSPRYKVAKRGQDVALRCDPISGHVSLFWYQQALGQGPEFLTYFQNEAQLDKSGLPSDRFFAERPEGSVSTLKIQRTQQEDSAVYLCASSKEWREGVEQFFGPGTRLTVL.

This chain uses TRBV28 with TRBJ1-5; possibly TRBD1 for D (6 bases). The CDR3 loop spans 19 amino acids. Germline assignment: CDR1 MDHEN and CDR2 SYDVKM. The V and J ends lost 3 bases and 4 bases respectively, with 25 bases between them. The CDR3 loop is CASSFYWGTGTLGNQPQHF. The CDR3 DNA is TGTGCCAGCAGTTTTTATTGGGGAACTGGGACATTAGGAAATCAGCCCCAGCATTTT.

The chain links TRBV7-3 to TRBJ2-3; D perhaps matches TRBD1 (5 bases). The CDR3 runs 14 residues. The ends were cut back, 4 bases at V and 4 bases at J, with 12 bases in the middle. CDR1 and CDR2 (germline): SGHTA, FQGTGA. The CDR3 DNA reads as TGTGCCAGCAGCTGGGCGCAGGGCGCAGATACGCAGTATTTT. It yields the protein CASSWAQGADTQYF.

A single count supports this clone. V gene TRBV18 combines with J gene TRBJ2-4; unclear D gene. Germline-derived CDR1 and CDR2 are KGHSH and LQKENI. Trimming removed 3 bases from V and 3 bases from J, with 6 bases in between. The CDR3 runs to 13 residues. The CDR3 sequence is CASSPGSKNIQYF. CDR3 nucleotides: TGTGCCAGCTCACCGGGCAGCAAAAACATTCAGTACTTC.

This clone has just one count. The chain is built from TRBV27 and TRBJ1-4, with D maybe TRBD1 (5 bases). CDR3 size: 14 residues. Germline loops: CDR1 MNHEY, CDR2 SMNVEV (reference sequence). The ends were cut back, 1 base at V and 4 bases at J, with 7 bases in the middle. CDR3 region: CASSLFRGNEKLFF. CDR3 bases: TGTGCCAGCAGTTTATTTAGGGGTAATGAAAAACTGTTTTTT.

This clone turned up a few times. The chain joins TRBV29-1 to TRBJ1-1; TRBD1 agrees at 7 bases. This CDR3 spans 12 amino acids. Germline loops: CDR1 SQVTM, CDR2 ANQGSEA. V dropped 8 bases and J dropped 1; count of bases not matched to a gene: 4. CDR3 in amino acids: CSPDRENTEAFF. The CDR3 DNA sequence: TGCAGCCCTGACAGGGAGAACACTGAAGCTTTCTTT.

The chain carries TRBV28 and TRBJ1-1, with 7 bases lining up with TRBD1. CDR1 is MDHEN and CDR2 is SYDVKM in the germline V gene. The CDR3 runs to 14 residues. The J segment lost 2 bases and the V segment lost 7 bases, leaving 7 bases of the junction unmatched. CDR3 amino acids: CASNGWTGNTEAFF. The CDR3 nucleotides read TGTGCCAGCAACGGATGGACAGGAAACACTGAAGCTTTCTTT. The variable domain in full, with the rest retrieved from reference TRBV28 and TRBJ1-1, is DVKVTQSSRYLVKRTGEKVFLECVQDMDHENMFWYRQDPGLGLRLIYFSYDVKMKEKGDIPEGYSVSREKKERFSLILESASTNQTSMYLCASNGWTGNTEAFFGQGTRLTVV.

The chain has TRBV5-5 and TRBJ2-5, with D perhaps matching TRBD1 (6 bases). This CDR3 comprises 17 residues. The germline gives CDR1 SGHKS, CDR2 YYEKEE (reference sequence). Trimming took off 0 bases at V and 4 bases at J, with 19 bases between the two ends. The CDR3: CASSLGIQGGSGETQYF. The CDR3, as DNA: TGTGCCAGCAGCTTGGGGATACAGGGTGGGAGCGGAGAGACCCAGTACTTC.

This rearrangement joins TRBV10-1 to TRBJ1-3; no clear D gene. The V end lost 3 bases, the J end lost 5 bases, and 8 bases lay between the germline ends. Looked up from germline, CDR1 is WNHNN and CDR2 is SYGVQD (reference sequence). The CDR3 is 13 amino acids. The CDR3 bases are TGCGCCAGCAGTGATGGTGCGAGAAACACCATATATTTT. Translating gives CASSDGARNTIYF.

The chain recombines TRBV7-9 with TRBJ1-1, with 9 bases lining up with TRBD1. Germline V gene sequence: CDR1 SEHNR, CDR2 FQNEAQ (reference sequence). The CDR3 length is 12 residues. With 9 bases clipped from V and 4 bases from J, the junction kept 3 bases outside the gene matches. This chain's CDR3 is CASIQGATEAFF. CDR3 coding DNA: TGTGCCAGTATACAGGGGGCCACTGAAGCTTTCTTT.